Listed here are 19 T cell receptor beta chains from one sample, sequenced in a study of blood T cells in healthy people across ages (dated by TCRdb to 2014 to 2015). Library generation was performed with 5' RACE. The instrument was an Illumina HiSeq 2500. A second PCR of about 6 to 11 cycles was run with a J-beta primer mix and a sample-barcoded 5' primer. TCRdb itself trimmed the public reads at Q25 with fastp, ran MiXCR and retained productive beta chains. Each record represents a unique CDR3 protein, reported with the most common genes and DNA among its rows. The sample table holds about a million distinct CDR3 sequences, of which 30% to 40% were seen once. The ten largest clonotypes hold around 14% of the sample. Sequencing was carried out using blood. The receptors come from a man aged 18 to 29 in good health.

The J gene is TRBJ2-1, the V gene TRBV7-2; 7 nucleotides align to TRBD1. The J call may be mistaken, given a closer DNA end match to TRBJ2-7. Germline CDR1 is SGHTA and CDR2 is FQGNSA. The CDR3 is 17 residues long. The DNA for the CDR3 is TGTGCCAGCAGCCCTCATCGGGACAGAATGGCCTACAATGAGCAGTACTTC. Residues: CASSPHRDRMAYNEQYF.

This rearrangement joins TRBV12-3 or TRBV12-4 to TRBJ1-1, with a tentative D call TRBD1 (6 bases). V lost 7 bases and J lost 11, with 14 bases in between. The CDR3 covers 11 residues. The CDR3 DNA reads TGTGCCAGCACCCCAGGGGATCCGGCTTTCTTT. Translation gives CASTPGDPAFF.

The V call is TRBV5-1, the J call TRBJ1-5; D gene uncertain. Germline V gene sequence: CDR1 SGHRS, CDR2 YFSETQ. V was clipped by 4 bases and J by 7 bases, with 12 bases between them. The CDR3 has 13 amino acids. The CDR3 DNA follows: TGCGCCAGCAGCCTCCGGTTTGTCCAGCCCCAGCATTTT. Protein product: CASSLRFVQPQHF.

The V and J genes are TRBV3-1 and TRBJ2-1, with D perhaps TRBD2 (5 bases). The CDR3 extends over 13 amino acids. Germline values: CDR1 LGHDT, CDR2 YNNKEL (reference sequence). Trimming left V 3 bases short and J 9 bases short, with 12 bases between. For the CDR3, the DNA is TGTGCCAGCAGCCAGAGGGCTGGAGGTGAGCAGTTCTTC. Translated, it gives CASSQRAGGEQFF.

Remarks on this clonotype: A read error may produce the germline difference seen at one junction end. The chain combines TRBV28 with TRBJ2-2; D not resolved. Germline V gene lookup returns CDR1 MDHEN and CDR2 SYDVKM. The CDR3 has 13 residues. DNA of the CDR3: TGTGCCAGCAGTTTGCCGAACTCCGGGGAGCTGTTTTTT. This gives the protein CASSLPNSGELFF.

The chain joins TRBV4-3 to TRBJ1-6; D not resolved. The ends were cut back, 0 bases at V and 7 bases at J, with 13 bases in the middle. Germline V gene lookup returns CDR1 LGHNA and CDR2 YSLEER. The CDR3 has 16 residues. The CDR3 loop is CASSQDEGGGNSPLHF. The CDR3 bases are TGCGCCAGCAGCCAAGATGAGGGAGGTGGGAATTCACCCCTCCACTTT.

The table lists this clonotype with a few counts. This chain uses TRBV6-5 with TRBJ1-2; perhaps TRBD1 as D (6 bases). CDR1 and CDR2 from the germline V gene are MNHEY and SVGAGI. The CDR3 totals 14 residues. Between the trimmed V and J ends, which lost 5 bases and 5 bases, there was a span of 15 bases. DNA for the CDR3: TGTGCCAGCAGTCCCAAAAGGGGGGGATATGGCTACACCTTC. Amino acid sequence: CASSPKRGGYGYTF.

The chain has TRBV21-1 and TRBJ2-7; the D call of TRBD1 is as the table states it, not checked on the DNA. TRBV21-1 is described as a pseudogene. This CDR3 contains 15 residues. As DNA, the CDR3 is TGTGCCAGCAGCACTTGGACAGGGGGAACCTACGAGCAGTACTTC. It specifies CASSTWTGGTYEQYF.

This clonotype occurred many times. The rearrangement links TRBV7-2 to TRBJ2-1; TRBD1 is a possible D gene (6 bases). Germline V gives CDR1 SGHTA, CDR2 FQGNSA. The CDR3 runs to 13 residues. Between the trimmed V and J ends, which lost 3 bases and 9 bases, there was a span of 12 bases. The CDR3 is CASSFSGVREQFF. The CDR3 nucleotides are TGTGCCAGCAGCTTTTCAGGGGTGCGTGAGCAGTTCTTC.

A few counts support this clonotype. V is TRBV12-3 or TRBV12-4 and J is TRBJ1-1; no reliable D call. V was trimmed by 5 bases and J by 3 bases, leaving 13 bases between them. The CDR3 extends over 14 amino acids. The CDR3 protein is CASSRRTADTEAFF. The CDR3 DNA is TGTGCCAGCAGTCGACGGACCGCCGACACTGAAGCTTTCTTT.

The rearrangement links TRBV20-1 to TRBJ2-1; the D gene is possibly TRBD2 (6 bases). Germline V gene data show CDR1 as DFQATT and CDR2 as SNEGSKA (reference sequence). This CDR3 contains 14 residues. V lost 4 bases and J 3 bases, leaving 13 bases between the germline ends. Here the CDR3 reads CSANRDFDYNEQFF. CDR3 DNA sequence: TGCAGTGCTAACCGGGACTTTGACTACAATGAGCAGTTCTTC.

The CDR3 is CASGVDNSPLHF. CDR3 coding DNA: TGTGCTAGTGGGGTCGATAATTCACCCCTCCACTTT. This chain uses TRBV12-5 with TRBJ1-6; D gene unclear. V dropped 6 bases and J dropped 5 bases, with 5 bases sitting between them. The germline gives CDR1 LGHNT, CDR2 FRNRAP. The CDR3 has 12 amino acids.

This clonotype was found many times. The V gene is TRBV12-3 or TRBV12-4, the J gene TRBJ1-1; D not resolved. V lost 5 bases and J 4 bases, leaving 11 bases between the germline ends. CDR3 size: 13 residues. CDR3 sequence reads: CASSPNGGTEAFF. The CDR3 bases are TGTGCCAGCAGTCCTAACGGAGGCACTGAAGCTTTCTTT.

Only a few counts were recorded for this clonotype. J is TRBJ2-5 and V is TRBV7-2; tentative D call: TRBD2 (5 bases). Near its end, the DNA agrees better with TRBJ2-7, so the J call may be wrong. This CDR3 has 13 amino acids. Germline V gives CDR1 SGHTA, CDR2 FQGNSA. DNA for the CDR3: TGTGCCAGCAGCTTAGCGCGGGTGAACGAGCAGTACTTC. Protein product: CASSLARVNEQYF.

The V gene is TRBV6-1, the J gene TRBJ2-5, with D possibly being TRBD1 (6 bases). CDR3 size: 13 residues. V lost 4 bases and J lost 7, with 13 bases in between. CDR1 and CDR2 from the germline V gene are MNHNS and SASEGT. CDR3 region: CASSGQEKGTQYF. The CDR3 region has the DNA TGTGCCAGCAGTGGACAGGAGAAAGGGACCCAGTACTTC.

CDR3: CASSQDPGGLQPQHF. The CDR3 DNA sequence: TGCGCCAGCAGCCAAGATCCTGGGGGGCTTCAGCCCCAGCATTTT. The rearrangement joins TRBV4-1 to TRBJ1-5; maybe TRBD1 (6 bases). The CDR3 has 15 amino acids. Germline V gives CDR1 MGHRA, CDR2 YSYEKL. V dropped 0 bases and J dropped 6 bases, with 12 bases sitting between them.

The J gene is TRBJ2-5, the V gene TRBV7-9; 13 positions agree with TRBD2. The J segment lost 2 bases and the V segment lost 1 base, leaving 4 bases of the junction unmatched. Germline V gene sequence: CDR1 SEHNR, CDR2 FQNEAQ (reference sequence). There are 17 residues in the CDR3. The DNA for the CDR3 is TGTGCCAGCAGCTTAGGGACTAGCGGGGGACTTCAAGAGACCCAGTACTTC. This sequence encodes CASSLGTSGGLQETQYF.

This clonotype was seen only a few times. This chain joins TRBV4-3 and TRBJ1-5; 8 nucleotides align to TRBD1. Germline loops: CDR1 LGHNA, CDR2 YSLEER. The CDR3 spans 15 residues. The junction had 2 bases not matched to a gene; V was cut back by 0 bases and J by 4 bases. The CDR3 DNA reads as TGCGCCAGCAGCCAAGAACGACAGGGGAATCAGCCCCAGCATTTT. The encoded protein is CASSQERQGNQPQHF.

This clonotype was found once. The chain employs TRBV24-1 and TRBJ1-1; no clear D. Germline CDR1 KGHDR, CDR2 SFDVKD. The CDR3 is 13 residues long. With 7 bases removed from V and 4 bases from J, the gap between germline ends came to 12 bases. CDR3 in amino acids: CATSESSGTEAFF. In DNA form, the CDR3 reads TGTGCCACCAGCGAAAGTTCGGGCACTGAAGCTTTCTTT.